Here is one T cell receptor beta chain with its context. These data are taken from a study of cytomegalovirus exposure and HLA in healthy donors. Trimming took 4 bases from V and 6 from J; bases not matched to a gene: 5. In germline, CDR1 is LGHNA, CDR2 YSLEER. The length of the CDR3 is 13 residues. Primers: 60 Vbeta forward and 13 Jbeta reverse. Data came from immunoSEQ multiplex PCR; TCRdb stores just in-frame clones and leaves some out. The sample contains about 130,000 clones, over 75% of which appear only once. The material sequenced was PBMCs. The chain is built from TRBV4-3 and TRBJ1-1, with 7 bases that match TRBD1. The origin of this receptor is a man younger than 35 in good health and CMV-seropositive. This chain's CDR3 is CASSPDRAAEAFF. Here the CDR3 DNA reads TGCGCCAGCAGCCCTGACAGGGCCGCTGAAGCTTTCTTT.